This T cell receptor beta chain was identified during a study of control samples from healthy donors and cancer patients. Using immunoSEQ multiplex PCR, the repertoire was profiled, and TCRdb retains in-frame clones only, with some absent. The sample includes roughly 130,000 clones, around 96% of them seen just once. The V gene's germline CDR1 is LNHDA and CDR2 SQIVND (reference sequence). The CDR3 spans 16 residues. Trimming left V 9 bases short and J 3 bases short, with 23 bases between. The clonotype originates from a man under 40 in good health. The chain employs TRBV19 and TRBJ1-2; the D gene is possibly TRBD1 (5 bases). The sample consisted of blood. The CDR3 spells CASTLGIRAADYGYTF. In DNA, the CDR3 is TGTGCCAGCACTTTGGGCATCAGGGCCGCTGACTATGGCTACACCTTC. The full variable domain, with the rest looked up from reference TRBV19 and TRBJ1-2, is DGGITQSPKYLFRKEGQNVTLSCEQNLNHDAMYWYRQDPGQGLRLIYYSQIVNDFQKGDIAEGYSVSREKKESFPLTVTSAQKNPTAFYLCASTLGIRAADYGYTFGSGTRLTVV.